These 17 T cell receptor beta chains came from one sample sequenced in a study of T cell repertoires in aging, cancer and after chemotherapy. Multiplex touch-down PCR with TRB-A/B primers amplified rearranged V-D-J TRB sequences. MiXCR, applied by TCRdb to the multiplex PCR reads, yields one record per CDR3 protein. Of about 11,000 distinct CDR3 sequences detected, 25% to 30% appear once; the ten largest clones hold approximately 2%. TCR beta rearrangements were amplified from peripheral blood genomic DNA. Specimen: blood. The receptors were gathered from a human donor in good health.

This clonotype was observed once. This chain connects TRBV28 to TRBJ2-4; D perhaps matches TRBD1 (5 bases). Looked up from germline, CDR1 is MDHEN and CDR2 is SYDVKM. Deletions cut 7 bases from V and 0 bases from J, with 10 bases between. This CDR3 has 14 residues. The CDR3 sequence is CASTHRLAKNIQYF. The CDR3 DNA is TGTGCCAGCACCCACAGGTTAGCCAAAAACATTCAGTACTTC. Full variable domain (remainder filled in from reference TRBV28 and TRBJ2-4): DVKVTQSSRYLVKRTGEKVFLECVQDMDHENMFWYRQDPGLGLRLIYFSYDVKMKEKGDIPEGYSVSREKKERFSLILESASTNQTSMYLCASTHRLAKNIQYFGAGTRLSVL.

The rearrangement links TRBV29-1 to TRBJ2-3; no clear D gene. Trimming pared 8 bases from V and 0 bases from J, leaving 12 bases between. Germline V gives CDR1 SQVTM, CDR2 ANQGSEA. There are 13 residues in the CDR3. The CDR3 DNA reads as TGCAGCCTGGACGTATCGAGCACAGATACGCAGTATTTT. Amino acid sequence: CSLDVSSTDTQYF.

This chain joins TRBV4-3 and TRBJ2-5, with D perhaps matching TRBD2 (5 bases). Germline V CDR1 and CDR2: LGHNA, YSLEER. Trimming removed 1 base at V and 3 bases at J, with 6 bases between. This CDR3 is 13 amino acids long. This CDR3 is CASSQGLKETQYF. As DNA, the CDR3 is TGCGCCAGCAGCCAAGGACTAAAAGAGACCCAGTACTTC.

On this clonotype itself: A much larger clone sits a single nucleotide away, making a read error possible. CDR3 DNA: TGTGCCAGCAGGACACGGCGGGGATACAAGCAGTACTTC. This encodes CASRTRRGYKQYF. The chain uses TRBV12-3 or TRBV12-4 and TRBJ2-7, with D possibly being TRBD2 (6 bases). CDR3 length equals 13 residues. V was pared by 6 bases and J by 8 bases, with 17 bases between.

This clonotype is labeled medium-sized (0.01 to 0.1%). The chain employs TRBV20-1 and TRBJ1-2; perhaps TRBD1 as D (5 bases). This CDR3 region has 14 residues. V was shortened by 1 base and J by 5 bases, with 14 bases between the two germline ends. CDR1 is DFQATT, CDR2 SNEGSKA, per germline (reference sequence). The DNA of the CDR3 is TGCAGTGCTAGAGGGGGGGAGGGTATGTATGGCTACACCTTC. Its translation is CSARGGEGMYGYTF.

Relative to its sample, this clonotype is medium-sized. The CDR3 here is CASRSGNEKLFF. CDR3 nucleotide sequence: TGTGCCAGCAGGAGTGGTAATGAAAAACTGTTTTTT. The V and J genes are TRBV7-9 and TRBJ1-4; D unclear. The ends were cut back, 6 bases at V and 4 bases at J, with 6 bases in the middle. This CDR3 contains 12 residues. The germline V gene has CDR1 SEHNR and CDR2 FQNEAQ (reference sequence).

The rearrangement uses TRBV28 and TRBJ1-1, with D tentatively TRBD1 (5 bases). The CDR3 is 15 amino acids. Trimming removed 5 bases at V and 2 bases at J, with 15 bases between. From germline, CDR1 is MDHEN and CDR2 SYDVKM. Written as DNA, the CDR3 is TGTGCCAGCAGTACCGCGGAGGGGTACAACACTGAAGCTTTCTTT. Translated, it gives CASSTAEGYNTEAFF.

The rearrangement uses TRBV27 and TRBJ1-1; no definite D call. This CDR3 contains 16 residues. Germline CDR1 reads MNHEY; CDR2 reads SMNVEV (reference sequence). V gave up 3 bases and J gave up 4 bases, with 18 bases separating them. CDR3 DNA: TGTGCCAGCAGTTTGGCCACCCCGTCCTTGGGCACTGAAGCTTTCTTT. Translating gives CASSLATPSLGTEAFF.

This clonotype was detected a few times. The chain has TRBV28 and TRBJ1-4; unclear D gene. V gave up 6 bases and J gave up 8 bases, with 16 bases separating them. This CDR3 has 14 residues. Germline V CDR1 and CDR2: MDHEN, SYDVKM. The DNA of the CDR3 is TGTGCCAGCAGCCCAGCCGGTCCGTGGGAAAAACTGTTTTTT. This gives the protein CASSPAGPWEKLFF.

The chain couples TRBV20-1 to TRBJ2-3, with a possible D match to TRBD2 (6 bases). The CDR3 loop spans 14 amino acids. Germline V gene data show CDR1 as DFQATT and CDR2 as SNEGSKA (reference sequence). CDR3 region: CTAMASEEGDTQYF. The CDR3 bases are TGCACTGCCATGGCAAGTGAGGAGGGCGATACGCAGTATTTT.

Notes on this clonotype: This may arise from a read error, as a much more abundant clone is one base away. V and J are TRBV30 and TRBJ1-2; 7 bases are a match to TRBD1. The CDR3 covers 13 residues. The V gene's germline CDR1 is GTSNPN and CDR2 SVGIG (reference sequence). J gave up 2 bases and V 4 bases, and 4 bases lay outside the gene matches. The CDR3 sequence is CAWTGTVNYGYTF. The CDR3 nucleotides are TGTGCCTGGACGGGGACAGTAAACTATGGCTACACCTTC.

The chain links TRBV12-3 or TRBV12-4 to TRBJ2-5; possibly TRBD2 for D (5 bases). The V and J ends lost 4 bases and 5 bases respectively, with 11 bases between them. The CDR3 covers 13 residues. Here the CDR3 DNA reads TGTGCCAGCAGTTATCGGGGATTGGAGACCCAGTACTTC. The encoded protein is CASSYRGLETQYF.

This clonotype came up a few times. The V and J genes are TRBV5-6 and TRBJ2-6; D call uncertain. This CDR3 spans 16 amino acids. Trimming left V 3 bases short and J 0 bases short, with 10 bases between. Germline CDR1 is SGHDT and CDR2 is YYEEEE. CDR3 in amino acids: CASSSYQYSGANVLTF. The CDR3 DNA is TGTGCCAGCAGCTCCTATCAATACTCTGGGGCCAACGTCCTGACTTTC.

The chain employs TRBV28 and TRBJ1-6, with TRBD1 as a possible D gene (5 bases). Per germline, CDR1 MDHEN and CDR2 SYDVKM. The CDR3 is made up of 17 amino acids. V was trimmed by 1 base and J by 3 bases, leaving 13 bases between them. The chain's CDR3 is CASSLFGGGGYNSPLHF. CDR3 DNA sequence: TGTGCCAGCAGTTTATTTGGGGGGGGGGGCTATAATTCACCCCTCCACTTT.

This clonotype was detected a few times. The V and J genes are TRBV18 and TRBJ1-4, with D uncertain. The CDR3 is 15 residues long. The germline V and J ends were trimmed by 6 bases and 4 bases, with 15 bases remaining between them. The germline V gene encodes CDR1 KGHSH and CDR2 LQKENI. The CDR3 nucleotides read TGTGCCAGCTCGCGACATCGAGGGAGTAATGAAAAACTGTTTTTT. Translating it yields CASSRHRGSNEKLFF.

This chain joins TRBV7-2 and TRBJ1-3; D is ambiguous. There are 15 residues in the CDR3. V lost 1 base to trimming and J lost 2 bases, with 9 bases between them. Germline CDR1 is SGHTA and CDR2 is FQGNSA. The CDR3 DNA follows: TGTGCCAGCAGCTTAGGAGGGCCAGCTGGAAACACCATATATTTT. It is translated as CASSLGGPAGNTIYF.

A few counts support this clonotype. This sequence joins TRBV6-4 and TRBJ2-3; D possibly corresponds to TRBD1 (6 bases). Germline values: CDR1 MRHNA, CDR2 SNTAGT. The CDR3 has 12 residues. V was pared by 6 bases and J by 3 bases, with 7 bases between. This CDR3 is CASRQGTDTQYF. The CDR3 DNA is TGTGCCAGCAGGCAGGGGACAGATACGCAGTATTTT.